The 5 T cell receptor beta chains given below trace back to one sample, sequenced in a study of T cells in localized non-small cell lung cancer. Data came from immunoSEQ multiplex PCR; TCRdb stores just in-frame clones and leaves some out. This table has tens of thousands of clones, about 87% appearing once. The specimen comprised peripheral blood, sampled before any cancer treatment. These receptors all stem from a man between 35 and 75 years old with stage I squamous cell lung carcinoma.

The chain recombines TRBV18 with TRBJ2-1; D is uncertain. Germline V lookup: CDR1 KGHSH, CDR2 LQKENI. This CDR3 is built from 12 residues. V was cut by 4 bases and J by 9 bases, with 10 bases left in between. CDR3 in amino acids: CASSRKGGEQFF. CDR3 DNA: TGTGCCAGCTCACGGAAAGGTGGTGAGCAGTTCTTC.

This clone was counted once. This chain links TRBV19 with TRBJ2-3, with TRBD1 matching over 10 bases. The length of the CDR3 is 13 residues. Germline CDR1 is LNHDA and CDR2 is SQIVND (reference sequence). Losses at the gene ends were 6 bases for V and 4 bases for J; bases not matched to a gene: 1. The CDR3 DNA reads TGTGCCAGTAGCGACAGGGGGCCAGATACGCAGTATTTT. Translation: CASSDRGPDTQYF.

The CDR3 nucleotides are TGTGCCAGCAGGACTAGCGGGGGGGCCGATGAGCAGTTCTTC. Translating it yields CASRTSGGADEQFF. This sequence joins TRBV7-3 and TRBJ2-1, with 14 bases that match TRBD2. The CDR3 is 14 amino acids. V was pared by 6 bases and J by 8 bases, with 3 bases of the junction left unmatched. Germline values: CDR1 SGHTA, CDR2 FQGTGA.

The chain combines TRBV6-5 with TRBJ2-3; TRBD1 matches 9 bases. V lost 6 bases to trimming and J lost 5 bases; unmatched junction nucleotides: 9. Germline V gene sequence: CDR1 MNHEY, CDR2 SVGAGI. The CDR3 runs to 15 residues. In DNA form, the CDR3 reads TGTGCCAGCAGACCACAGGGGGCCCACATAGATACGCAGTATTTT. Its translation is CASRPQGAHIDTQYF.

This chain connects TRBV5-4 to TRBJ1-4; 9 bases align to TRBD1. With V trimmed by 2 bases and J by 5 bases, 7 bases remained unmatched. This CDR3 region has 16 residues. Germline V gives CDR1 SGHNT, CDR2 YYREEE (reference sequence). The CDR3 DNA reads as TGTGCCAGCAGCTTAAAAGTGACAGGGGGAAATGAAAAACTGTTTTTT. It yields the protein CASSLKVTGGNEKLFF. Filled out from reference TRBV5-4 and TRBJ1-4, the complete variable domain reads ETGVTQSPTHLIKTRGQQVTLRCSSQSGHNTVSWYQQALGQGPQFIFQYYREEENGRGNFPPRFSGLQFPNYSSELNVNALELDDSALYLCASSLKVTGGNEKLFFGSGTQLSVL.